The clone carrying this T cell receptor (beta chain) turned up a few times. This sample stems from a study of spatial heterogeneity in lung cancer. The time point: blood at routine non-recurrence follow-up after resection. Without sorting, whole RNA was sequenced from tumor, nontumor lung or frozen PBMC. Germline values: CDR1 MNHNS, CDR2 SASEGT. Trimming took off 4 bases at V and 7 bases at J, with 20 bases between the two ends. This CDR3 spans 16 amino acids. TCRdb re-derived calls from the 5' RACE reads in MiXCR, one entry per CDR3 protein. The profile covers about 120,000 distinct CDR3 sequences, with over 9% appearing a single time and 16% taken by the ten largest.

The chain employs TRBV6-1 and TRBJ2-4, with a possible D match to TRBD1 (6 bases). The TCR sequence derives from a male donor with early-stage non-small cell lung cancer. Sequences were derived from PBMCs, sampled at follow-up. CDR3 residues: CASSGPGTSFPNIQYF. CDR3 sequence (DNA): TGTGCCAGCAGTGGTCCCGGGACATCCTTCCCCAACATTCAGTACTTC.